A selection of T cell receptor beta chains follows, all from one sample in a study of cytomegalovirus exposure and HLA in healthy donors. Only in-frame clones appear in the TCRdb table, and some are missing; sequencing was by immunoSEQ multiplex PCR. The sample carries 65,000 to 95,000 clones, more than 60% recorded once. Input material: PBMCs. These receptors came from a male donor in good health and CMV-seropositive. Both conserved end residues are part of each CDR3. D genes are given only for firm matches. The listing skips clone size in some rows; elsewhere it reads once, few, many or a size class.

CDR3 length: 16
V gene: TRBV18
clone size: -
J gene: TRBJ1-1
D gene: -
CDR3 DNA: TGTGCCAGCTCACCGATACCGCCACGAGGGAACACTGAAGCTTTCTTT
CDR3 protein: CASSPIPPRGNTEAFF

CDR3 length: 16
V gene: TRBV7-9
clone size: -
J gene: TRBJ1-3
D gene: -
CDR3 DNA: TGTGCCAGCAGCTTAGCGGACAGTTTCTCTGGAAACACCATATATTTT
CDR3 protein: CASSLADSFSGNTIYF

CDR3 length: 12
V gene: TRBV6-5
clone size: -
J gene: TRBJ1-2
D gene: TRBD1
CDR3 DNA: TGTGCCAGCAGTACAGGGGGCGAAGGCTACACCTTC
CDR3 protein: CASSTGGEGYTF

CDR3 length: 19
V gene: TRBV23-1
clone size: -
J gene: TRBJ1-1
D gene: TRBD1
CDR3 DNA: TGCGCCAGCAGTCAGCCCCCCGGGACAGGGTTTAGTGGGAACACTGAAGCTTTCTTT
CDR3 protein: CASSQPPGTGFSGNTEAFF

CDR3 length: 16
V gene: TRBV27
clone size: -
J gene: TRBJ2-7
D gene: -
CDR3 DNA: TGTGCCAGCAGCCATGGAGTAGGACAGAGCTCCTACGAGCAGTACTTC
CDR3 protein: CASSHGVGQSSYEQYF

CDR3 length: 18
V gene: TRBV9
clone size: -
J gene: TRBJ2-3
D gene: TRBD2
CDR3 DNA: TGTGCCAGCAGTTTTAGACTAGCGGGGGGGACCTACACAGATACGCAGTATTTT
CDR3 protein: CASSFRLAGGTYTDTQYF

CDR3 length: 13
V gene: TRBV10-3
clone size: few
J gene: TRBJ1-2
D gene: -
CDR3 DNA: TGTGCCATCAGTGGTCCTGAGCTAGAAGGCTACACCTTC
CDR3 protein: CAISGPELEGYTF

CDR3 length: 15
V gene: TRBV4-3
clone size: -
J gene: TRBJ1-5
D gene: TRBD1
CDR3 DNA: TGCGCCAGCAGCCAGGACAGGCTTAGCAATCAGCCCCAGCATTTT
CDR3 protein: CASSQDRLSNQPQHF

CDR3 length: 15
V gene: TRBV5-4
clone size: -
J gene: TRBJ2-5
D gene: TRBD1
CDR3 DNA: TGTGCCAGCAGCTGGAGTGGACAGGGCCAACGGACCCAGTACTTC
CDR3 protein: CASSWSGQGQRTQYF

CDR3 length: 13
V gene: TRBV7-4
clone size: -
J gene: TRBJ2-7
D gene: -
CDR3 DNA: TGTGCCAGCAGCCGTCAGGGGACCTACGAGCAGTACTTC
CDR3 protein: CASSRQGTYEQYF

CDR3 length: 14
V gene: TRBV6-5
clone size: few
J gene: TRBJ2-1
D gene: TRBD2
CDR3 DNA: TGTGCCAGCAGGGGCGGGGGGTTTAGCAATGAGCAGTTCTTC
CDR3 protein: CASRGGGFSNEQFF